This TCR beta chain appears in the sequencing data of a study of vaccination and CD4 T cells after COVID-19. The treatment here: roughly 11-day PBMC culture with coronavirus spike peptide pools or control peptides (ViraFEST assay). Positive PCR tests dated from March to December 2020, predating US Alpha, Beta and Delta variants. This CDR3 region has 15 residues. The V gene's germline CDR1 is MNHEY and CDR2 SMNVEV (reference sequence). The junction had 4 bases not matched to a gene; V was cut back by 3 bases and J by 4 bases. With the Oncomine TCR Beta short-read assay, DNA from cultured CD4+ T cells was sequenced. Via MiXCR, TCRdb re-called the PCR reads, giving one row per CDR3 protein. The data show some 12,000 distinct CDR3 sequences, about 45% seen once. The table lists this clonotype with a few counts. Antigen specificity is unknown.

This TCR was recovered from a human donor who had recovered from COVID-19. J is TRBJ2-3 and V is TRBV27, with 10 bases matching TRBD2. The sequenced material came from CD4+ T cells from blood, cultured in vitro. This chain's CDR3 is CASSLLAGVPDTQYF. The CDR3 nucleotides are TGTGCCAGCAGTTTGCTAGCGGGAGTTCCAGATACGCAGTATTTT.